This T cell receptor beta chain was captured by sequencing in a study of beta chain features in type 1 diabetes (dated by TCRdb to between 2017 and 2018). Study-wide context: Patients and healthy donors did not differ in mean age, gender distribution, total cell number or subset yield. In the study, recently diagnosed type 1 diabetes patients and matched healthy donors were compared on the TCRB repertoires of their sorted circulating CD4+ T cell subsets. A total of approximately 110,000,000 sorted cells were examined across all samples, and a strong correlation was observed between cell number per subset and RNA yield. Regulatory and stem cell-like memory subsets were isolated from only 8 patients and about 8 healthy donors, whereas naive and central memory subsets came from all 30 or so donors.

A word on this clone: What antigen it recognizes has not been identified. Base qualities are not recorded, but no much larger clone differs from it by a single base.

In the germline V gene, CDR1 corresponds to SGDLS and CDR2 to YYNGEE. V has 0 bases trimmed and J has 2 bases trimmed; junction bases matching no gene number 6. There are 16 amino acids in the CDR3, from cysteine to phenylalanine inclusive. Only the CDR3 DNA is retained, 48 bases long and in frame from the first base. A single peripheral blood draw of around 120 mL on average was collected from each donor into heparinised tubes. Naive, central memory, regulatory and stem cell-like memory CD4+ T cells were sorted on a BD FACSAria II using a panel including CD45RO, CCR7, CD25, CD127, CD95 and CD27. Every sorted population had a purity above 98%. PBMCs were separated immediately by Lymphoprep density gradient centrifugation and were stained directly, without being cultured. To minimize batch effects, samples were stained and sorted in pairs, one healthy donor with one patient per experiment. What the authors observed across the whole study: In all four CD4+ subsets, TCRB CDR3 length was moderately but significantly shorter in type 1 diabetes patients. At VDJ recombination sites, type 1 diabetes patients had fewer insertions and more deleted nucleotides, which implies abnormalities in thymic rearrangement. The naive, central memory and regulatory TCRB repertoires appeared to resemble one another more closely among patients than among healthy donors. Sequencing cDNA rather than genomic DNA could over-represent highly expressing activated cells, although activation and CD3 levels did not differ between groups. Shorter templates might have been favored by PCR, but patient and control samples were amplified and corrected together, so both groups would have been affected equally by any skew. Only small numbers of individuals were included in the HLA sub-analyses, which left unresolved whether HLA type had any influence on TCRB rearrangement.

The entire isolated RNA was reverse transcribed using the High Capacity cDNA Reverse Transcription Kit, and thus expressed TCRB transcripts were sequenced. Deep immunoSEQ sequencing was applied to naive, central memory and regulatory T cell samples, giving an average of about 3.4 million total reads per sample. Sorted cells were lysed in RLT buffer, and RNA was extracted using DNase-treated RNeasy Micro or Mini kits according to cell number. To prevent cross-contamination, each cell subset was processed individually, whereas patient and healthy donor samples were processed jointly. Using the immunoSEQ multiplex PCR, TCRB sequences were amplified from cDNA into 87-bp fragments spanning the CDR3 region. Sequencing of the amplicons was done on the Illumina HiSeq platform. For the original study's pipeline: Synthetic template baselines were used to correct PCR bias computationally, reads within Hamming distance 2 were collapsed, and singletons that could not be merged were discarded. By aligning reads against IMGT, V, D and J genes, CDR3 length, and insertions or deletions at six rearrangement sites were assigned. Within each subset, clonotype counts were normalized to the number of sorted cells before true diversity and Gini coefficients were calculated with the tcR R package. The overlap coefficient, calculated on TCRB nucleotide sequences, was used to quantify repertoire sharing. Out-of-frame TCRB sequences from naive cells were analyzed to stand in for the pre-selection repertoire. TCRdb provides this immuneACCESS table in a form limited to in-frame rearrangements. Some clones are lacking; in checked studies, under half of them reflect an unresolved V gene, and why the rest are absent is not known. That table is the source of V, J and clone size, and D and trimming were worked out from the DNA. Within this sample are about 360,000 clones, with roughly 12% of them counted one time only. The ten largest account for around 0.015% of the sample.

This TCR derives from a man younger than 30 in good health. Source material: naive CD4+ T cells from blood. Interpreted using the paper, the cell subset or site label stands for: true naive CD4+ T cells. The rearranged segments are TRBV9 and TRBJ2-3; 7 of the junction bases match TRBD2. The nucleotide sequence is TGTGCCAGCAGCGTAGTGTCTAGCGGCGTCACAGATACGCAGTATTTT. Its translation reads: CASSVVSSGVTDTQYF.